These 21 T cell receptor beta chains were all obtained from the same sample, sequenced in a study of blood T cell repertoires in COVID-19. TCRdb's table, derived via immunoSEQ multiplex PCR, lists solely in-frame clones and lacks some. The sample contains 45,000 to 70,000 clones, about 89% of which appear only once. Sample: peripheral blood. The origin of the receptors is a woman aged 60-75 years with active or convalescent COVID-19.

The rearrangement links TRBV6-6 to TRBJ2-1; D may be TRBD2 (5 bases). Germline lookup yields CDR1 MNHNY and CDR2 SVGAGI (reference sequence). Trimming left V 5 bases short and J 0 bases short, with 17 bases between. CDR3 length: 17 residues. The CDR3 DNA is TGTGCCAGCAGTCTCTTGGCAACGGGAAGCTCCTACAATGAGCAGTTCTTC. Its protein is CASSLLATGSSYNEQFF.

This clone was observed once. The chain links TRBV30 to TRBJ2-1, with a weak D call TRBD1 (5 bases). V was shortened by 0 bases and J by 15 bases, with 12 bases between the two germline ends. Germline CDR1 is GTSNPN and CDR2 is SVGIG (reference sequence). The CDR3 is made up of 11 amino acids. The CDR3 sequence: CAWSVKDSLFF. DNA for the CDR3: TGTGCCTGGAGTGTAAAAGACAGCCTGTTCTTC.

This clone was detected once. The V and J genes are TRBV28 and TRBJ2-5; TRBD2 is a possible D gene (5 bases). The CDR3 contains 16 residues. In germline, CDR1 is MDHEN, CDR2 SYDVKM. Trimming pared 4 bases from V and 0 bases from J, leaving 15 bases between. CDR3: CASSSLHPGYQETQYF. CDR3 DNA: TGTGCCAGCAGTTCCCTTCATCCGGGGTACCAAGAGACCCAGTACTTC. The full variable domain, completed using reference TRBV28 and TRBJ2-5, is DVKVTQSSRYLVKRTGEKVFLECVQDMDHENMFWYRQDPGLGLRLIYFSYDVKMKEKGDIPEGYSVSREKKERFSLILESASTNQTSMYLCASSSLHPGYQETQYFGPGTRLLVL.

This clone was observed a single time. The J gene is TRBJ2-3, the V gene TRBV11-3, with TRBD2 as a possible D gene (5 bases). The CDR3 is 17 residues long. With 4 bases removed from V and 0 bases from J, the gap between germline ends came to 17 bases. In germline, CDR1 is SGHNT, CDR2 YENEEA. The CDR3 DNA sequence: TGTGCCAGCAGCTCCCCGATTGTAAGCGGTAGCACAGATACGCAGTATTTT. The encoded protein is CASSSPIVSGSTDTQYF. The full variable domain, rest sourced from reference TRBV11-3 and TRBJ2-3, is EAGVVQSPRYKIIEKKQPVAFWCNPISGHNTLYWYLQNLGQGPELLIRYENEEAVDDSQLPKDRFSAERLKGVDSTLKIQPAELGDSAVYLCASSSPIVSGSTDTQYFGPGTRLTVL.

This clone was observed once. J is TRBJ1-1 and V is TRBV20-1; TRBD1 matches 11 bases. V dropped 6 bases and J dropped 7; count of bases not matched to a gene: 1. Germline-derived CDR1 and CDR2 are DFQATT and SNEGSKA (reference sequence). This CDR3 comprises 11 residues. Here the CDR3 reads CSAGQGGEAFF. For the CDR3, the DNA is TGCAGTGCGGGACAGGGGGGTGAAGCTTTCTTT.

This chain links TRBV7-2 with TRBJ2-7, with D perhaps TRBD2 (5 bases). The CDR3 is 15 residues long. CDR1 and CDR2 from the germline V gene are SGHTA and FQGNSA. V shed 5 bases and J shed 2 bases, with 16 bases lying between them. The CDR3 DNA sequence: TGTGCCAGCAGCCTCCTTTTTGAACTAGCCTACGAGCAGTACTTC. The encoded protein is CASSLLFELAYEQYF.

The V gene is TRBV3-1 (or the pseudogene TRBV3-2), the J gene TRBJ1-3; D unclear. Between the trimmed V and J ends, which lost 0 bases and 4 bases, there was a span of 10 bases. Germline CDR1 is LGHDT and CDR2 is YNNKEL (reference sequence). The CDR3 covers 15 residues. The CDR3 DNA is TGTGCCAGCAGCCAAGATGCGGGGATGGGAAACACCATATATTTT. Translating gives CASSQDAGMGNTIYF.

The chain couples TRBV11-3 to TRBJ2-1, with 8 bases fitting TRBD1. This CDR3 is built from 17 residues. Germline V gene lookup returns CDR1 SGHNT and CDR2 YENEEA. V lost 0 bases, J lost 2 bases, and 6 bases stayed unmatched. CDR3 region: CASSLDGRDRPYNEQFF. In nucleotides, the CDR3 is TGTGCCAGCAGCTTAGATGGTAGGGACAGGCCCTACAATGAGCAGTTCTTC.

The chain combines TRBV7-8 with TRBJ1-3; weak D call: TRBD1 (5 bases). Germline CDR1 SGHVS, CDR2 FQNEAQ. Trimming stripped 5 bases from V and 3 bases from J, with 14 bases between. The CDR3 totals 15 residues. DNA of the CDR3: TGTGCCAGCAGCCACCTAGTAGGGGTTGGAAACACCATATATTTT. Its protein is CASSHLVGVGNTIYF.

CDR3 in DNA: TGCGCCAGCAGCCAAGCCCCCACAGGGGTTGGTGAAGCTTTCTTT. Residues: CASSQAPTGVGEAFF. The V gene is TRBV4-1, the J gene TRBJ1-1, with TRBD1 matching over 7 bases. The CDR3 contains 15 residues. CDR1 is MGHRA, CDR2 YSYEKL, per germline. With V trimmed by 1 base and J by 7 bases, 9 bases remained unmatched.

The chain has TRBV5-1 and TRBJ2-1, with 9 bases matching TRBD2. Germline V gene sequence: CDR1 SGHRS, CDR2 YFSETQ. This CDR3 is 16 amino acids long. Trimming took 2 bases from V and 8 from J; bases not matched to a gene: 11. CDR3 sequence reads: CASSFLGSGSWDEQFF. CDR3 in DNA: TGCGCCAGCAGCTTCTTGGGTAGCGGGAGTTGGGATGAGCAGTTCTTC.

This chain joins TRBV27 and TRBJ1-2; 7 bases map to TRBD1. The CDR3 sequence is 17 residues long. The junction had 17 bases not matched to a gene; V was cut back by 5 bases and J by 5 bases. Germline CDR1 reads MNHEY; CDR2 reads SMNVEV (reference sequence). The CDR3 is CASSRTGLARALYGYTF. The CDR3 DNA reads TGTGCCAGCAGTAGGACAGGCTTGGCTCGTGCCCTGTATGGCTACACCTTC.

The chain recombines TRBV28 with TRBJ2-3; 9 nucleotides agree with TRBD1. The germline gives CDR1 MDHEN, CDR2 SYDVKM. The CDR3 has 13 residues. As DNA, the CDR3 is TGTGGGACAGGGGACGGGCTCCGAGGTACGCAGTATTTT. This gives the protein CGTGDGLRGTQYF.

J is TRBJ2-7 and V is TRBV6-1; D remains unclear. CDR1 MNHNS and CDR2 SASEGT come from the germline V gene. The CDR3 is 11 amino acids. Trimming removed 3 bases from V and 3 bases from J, with 3 bases in between. Here the CDR3 DNA reads TGTGCCAGCAGTGACCTCTACGAGCAGTACTTC. This gives the protein CASSDLYEQYF.

The V gene is TRBV7-2, the J gene TRBJ1-2, with no clear D. The germline V gene has CDR1 SGHTA and CDR2 FQGNSA. The CDR3 is 12 residues long. Deletions cut 3 bases from V and 7 bases from J, with 9 bases between. The CDR3 DNA reads as TGTGCCAGCAGCTTGAGAGAACTTGGCTACACCTTC. Its protein product is CASSLRELGYTF.

V gene TRBV3-1 (or the pseudogene TRBV3-2) combines with J gene TRBJ2-7, with TRBD1 identical over 12 bases. The CDR3 has 15 residues. Per the germline V gene, CDR1 is LGHDT and CDR2 is YNNKEL (reference sequence). V was clipped by 0 bases and J by 7 bases; unmatched bases: 4. The CDR3 protein is CASSQEGQGAREQYF. The CDR3 region has the DNA TGTGCCAGCAGCCAAGAGGGACAGGGGGCGCGGGAGCAGTACTTC.

This clone has only one observation. This chain joins TRBV6-2 or TRBV6-3 and TRBJ2-4; 13 positions match TRBD2. Trimming at V came to 2 bases and at J to 4 bases, leaving 8 bases not matched to a gene. The CDR3 contains 18 residues. Germline assignment: CDR1 MNHEY and CDR2 SVGEGT. CDR3 residues: CASSYTPGLAGEKNIQYF. In DNA, the CDR3 is TGTGCCAGCAGTTACACTCCCGGACTAGCGGGAGAAAAAAACATTCAGTACTTC.

This sequence joins TRBV4-2 and TRBJ2-1; 10 bases fit TRBD2. There are 16 residues in the CDR3. In germline, CDR1 is LGHNA, CDR2 YNFKEQ. After removal of 0 bases from V and 4 bases from J, the junction contained 3 bases not matched to a gene. The CDR3 DNA reads as TGTGCCAGCAGCCAAGATCTAGCGGGGGTTTACAATGAGCAGTTCTTC. It specifies CASSQDLAGVYNEQFF.

This clone came up once. V is TRBV19 and J is TRBJ2-7; a possible D gene is TRBD1 (5 bases). V lost 8 bases and J 2 bases, leaving 10 bases between the germline ends. This CDR3 contains 12 residues. CDR1 is LNHDA and CDR2 is SQIVND in the germline V gene (reference sequence). CDR3 protein: CASSDRPYEQYF. The CDR3, as DNA: TGTGCCAGTTCCGACAGACCCTACGAGCAGTACTTC.

The chain has TRBV6-5 and TRBJ1-5; 8 bases are shared with TRBD1. CDR1 and CDR2 from the germline V gene are MNHEY and SVGAGI. V was clipped by 6 bases and J by 4 bases; unmatched bases: 5. The CDR3 length is 14 residues. The CDR3 DNA sequence: TGTGCCAGCAGGGTCCGACAGGGGAATCAGCCCCAGCATTTT. Its protein is CASRVRQGNQPQHF.

The chain joins TRBV6-8 to TRBJ2-7, with 7 bases matching TRBD1. Germline CDR1 and CDR2: MNHGY and SAAAGT. The CDR3 runs 14 residues. V was clipped by 6 bases and J by 2 bases; unmatched bases: 7. CDR3 in DNA: TGTGCCAGCAGGACACGACAGGGAACCTACGAGCAGTACTTC. Its protein product is CASRTRQGTYEQYF.